Following are 25 T cell receptor beta chains from one sample sequenced in a study of blood T cell repertoires in COVID-19. Produced via immunoSEQ multiplex PCR; TCRdb's table is partial and in-frame only. This table holds around 160,000 clones, 75% to 85% found once. Sequencing was done on a sample of peripheral blood. The receptors stem from a human donor with acute or convalescent COVID-19. The donor label of this sample is uncertain.

The chain carries TRBV24-1 and TRBJ2-1; a possible D gene is TRBD2 (6 bases). Trimming stripped 8 bases from V and 9 bases from J, with 16 bases between. The CDR3 contains 13 residues. CDR1 is KGHDR and CDR2 is SFDVKD in the germline V gene. The CDR3 nucleotides read TGTGCCACCACGGCACAAGGGAGGAGTGAGCAGTTCTTC. As protein: CATTAQGRSEQFF.

The CDR3 region is CASSLDTGLGNYGYTF. CDR3 DNA sequence: TGTGCCAGCAGCTTAGACACAGGGTTAGGTAACTATGGCTACACCTTC. V and J are TRBV7-9 and TRBJ1-2, with D possibly being TRBD1 (6 bases). V lost 1 base and J lost 1, with 13 bases in between. The CDR3 sequence is 16 residues long. Germline V gene lookup returns CDR1 SEHNR and CDR2 FQNEAQ (reference sequence).

This rearrangement joins TRBV6-5 to TRBJ1-3, with D tentatively TRBD1 (5 bases). This CDR3 spans 13 amino acids. Trimming stripped 11 bases from V and 2 bases from J, with 13 bases between. Germline V gene sequence: CDR1 MNHEY, CDR2 SVGAGI. Here the CDR3 reads CASQVLAGNTIYF. CDR3 DNA: TGTGCCTCACAGGTCCTGGCTGGAAACACCATATATTTT.

The rearrangement uses TRBV6-6 and TRBJ2-1; TRBD1 matches at 11 bases. The CDR3 is 14 residues long. V shed 5 bases and J 6 bases; nucleotides not matched to a gene: 3. In germline, CDR1 is MNHNY, CDR2 SVGAGI (reference sequence). CDR3 amino acids: CASSGDRGSNEQFF. The CDR3 nucleotides read TGTGCCAGCAGTGGGGACAGGGGGTCCAATGAGCAGTTCTTC.

The chain is built from TRBV7-9 and TRBJ1-4; 7 nucleotides agree with TRBD1. From germline, CDR1 is SEHNR and CDR2 FQNEAQ (reference sequence). The CDR3 sequence is 14 residues long. V shed 3 bases and J 6 bases; nucleotides not matched to a gene: 4. The CDR3 is CASSFRTGDEKLFF. As DNA, the CDR3 is TGTGCCAGCAGCTTTAGGACAGGAGATGAAAAACTGTTTTTT.

In DNA form, the CDR3 reads TGTGCCAGCGGCCTAGCGGGGGCGGATACGCAGTATTTT. This encodes CASGLAGADTQYF. This sequence joins TRBV6-5 and TRBJ2-3; 10 bases fit TRBD2. The CDR3 consists of 13 residues. CDR1 MNHEY and CDR2 SVGAGI come from the germline V gene. After removal of 8 bases from V and 6 bases from J, the junction contained 5 bases not matched to a gene.

This clone was seen a handful of times. The chain is built from TRBV14 and TRBJ2-3; maybe TRBD2 (7 bases). The germline V gene has CDR1 SGHDN and CDR2 FVKESK. Trimming removed 4 bases at V and 5 bases at J, with 16 bases between. The length of the CDR3 is 15 residues. CDR3 DNA: TGTGCCAGCAGCCTACTAGGGGGGGGCCGAGATACGCAGTATTTT. Translation: CASSLLGGGRDTQYF.

The chain links TRBV19 to TRBJ1-1; D ambiguous. The length of the CDR3 is 13 residues. Trimming pared 3 bases from V and 4 bases from J, leaving 9 bases between. The germline V gene encodes CDR1 LNHDA and CDR2 SQIVND (reference sequence). The CDR3 region is CASSIPLRTEAFF. In nucleotides, the CDR3 is TGTGCCAGTAGTATCCCCCTCCGCACTGAAGCTTTCTTT.

This sequence joins TRBV24-1 and TRBJ2-2, with D possibly matching TRBD2 (6 bases). V was pared by 3 bases and J by 10 bases, with 20 bases between. CDR3 length equals 16 residues. Germline V CDR1 and CDR2: KGHDR, SFDVKD. The CDR3 region has the DNA TGTGCCACCAGTGATCCTAGACTAGAGCGTTCCGAGGAGCTGTTTTTT. Protein product: CATSDPRLERSEELFF.

V gene TRBV4-1 combines with J gene TRBJ1-3; D might be TRBD1 (5 bases). The CDR3 runs to 16 residues. Looked up from germline, CDR1 is MGHRA and CDR2 is YSYEKL. The V gene lost 0 bases and the J gene lost 3 bases, with 12 bases spanning the gap. CDR3 residues: CASSQDPGTYGNTIYF. The DNA of the CDR3 is TGCGCCAGCAGCCAAGACCCCGGGACTTATGGAAACACCATATATTTT.

This clone was seen once. The CDR3 DNA reads as TGTGCCAGTAGTATGGGACTGACGAACACTGAAGCTTTCTTT. This sequence encodes CASSMGLTNTEAFF. The J gene is TRBJ1-1, the V gene TRBV19, with a possible D match to TRBD1 (5 bases). Trimming took 3 bases from V and 1 from J, leaving 9 bases between them. This CDR3 has 14 residues. The germline V gene has CDR1 LNHDA and CDR2 SQIVND (reference sequence).

V usage is TRBV19 and J usage is TRBJ1-1, with no clear D. Per germline, CDR1 LNHDA and CDR2 SQIVND (reference sequence). V was cut by 5 bases and J by 3 bases, with 10 bases left in between. This CDR3 spans 13 amino acids. Written as DNA, the CDR3 is TGTGCCAGTAGTCCCCACCAGTACACTGAAGCTTTCTTT. Translating it yields CASSPHQYTEAFF. Filled out from reference TRBV19 and TRBJ1-1, the complete variable domain reads DGGITQSPKYLFRKEGQNVTLSCEQNLNHDAMYWYRQDPGQGLRLIYYSQIVNDFQKGDIAEGYSVSREKKESFPLTVTSAQKNPTAFYLCASSPHQYTEAFFGQGTRLTVV.

The chain is built from TRBV18 and TRBJ2-4, with 8 bases that match TRBD2. The CDR3 is 14 amino acids. The V gene end was trimmed by 6 bases and the J gene end by 7 bases; junction bases not matched to a gene: 8. Germline assignment: CDR1 KGHSH and CDR2 LQKENI. The CDR3 protein is CASSPSGGSNIQYF. The DNA for the CDR3 is TGTGCCAGCTCGCCTTCGGGGGGGTCGAACATTCAGTACTTC.

V gene TRBV6-5 combines with J gene TRBJ2-3; D is ambiguous. Trimming removed 5 bases at V and 2 bases at J, with 11 bases between. The CDR3 spans 14 residues. Germline V gene lookup returns CDR1 MNHEY and CDR2 SVGAGI. In nucleotides, the CDR3 is TGTGCCAGCAGTCTGGGCCCCCACACAGATACGCAGTATTTT. Amino acids: CASSLGPHTDTQYF.

The chain couples TRBV13 to TRBJ2-7; D not certain. V dropped 3 bases and J dropped 1 base, with 13 bases sitting between them. The CDR3 runs to 15 residues. Looked up from germline, CDR1 is PRHDT and CDR2 is FYEKMQ (reference sequence). The CDR3 loop is CASSLRSAASYEQYV. Here the CDR3 DNA reads TGTGCCAGCAGCTTGAGGTCGGCGGCTTCCTACGAGCAGTACGTC.

The rearrangement links TRBV27 to TRBJ1-5, with D possibly matching TRBD1 (6 bases). In germline, CDR1 is MNHEY, CDR2 SMNVEV (reference sequence). The CDR3 totals 14 residues. The V end lost 8 bases, the J end lost 6 bases, and 17 bases lay between the germline ends. The CDR3 is CASSNSGATQPQHF. CDR3 nucleotides: TGTGCCAGCTCAAACTCAGGGGCTACTCAGCCCCAGCATTTT.

CDR3 loop: CASEDYEQYF. DNA of the CDR3: TGTGCCAGCGAGGACTACGAGCAGTACTTC. V and J are TRBV2 and TRBJ2-7; D gene uncertain. Germline V lookup: CDR1 SNHLY, CDR2 FYNNEI. V dropped 8 bases and J dropped 3 bases, with 5 bases sitting between them. The CDR3 consists of 10 residues. Variable domain in full (rest from reference TRBV2 and TRBJ2-7): EPEVTQTPSHQVTQMGQEVILRCVPISNHLYFYWYRQILGQKVEFLVSFYNNEISEKSEIFDDQFSVERPDGSNFTLKIRSTKLEDSAMYFCASEDYEQYFGPGTRLTVT.

Concerning this clone: Other DNA sequences in the sample encode the same CDR3. The chain couples TRBV9 to TRBJ2-2; TRBD2 aligns across 7 bases. J was trimmed by 1 base and V by 2 bases; bases with no gene match: 2. This CDR3 is built from 15 residues. Looked up from germline, CDR1 is SGDLS and CDR2 is YYNGEE. CDR3 coding DNA: TGTGCCAGCAGCGTGGGCGGGGGGAACACCGGGGAGCTGTTTTTT. Protein sequence: CASSVGGGNTGELFF.

In this sample, this clone turned up once. The chain employs TRBV27 and TRBJ2-5, with 10 positions matching TRBD1. The trim removed 2 bases at V and 2 bases at J, leaving 5 bases unmatched. The CDR3 consists of 16 residues. Looked up from germline, CDR1 is MNHEY and CDR2 is SMNVEV (reference sequence). DNA of the CDR3: TGTGCCAGCAGTTTAACGTGGACAGGGGGGCAAGAGACCCAGTACTTC. Encoded protein: CASSLTWTGGQETQYF.

This chain joins TRBV7-2 and TRBJ1-2; 7 bases align to TRBD1. V shed 1 base and J 5 bases; nucleotides not matched to a gene: 7. This CDR3 comprises 15 residues. CDR1 is SGHTA and CDR2 is FQGNSA in the germline V gene. In DNA, the CDR3 is TGTGCCAGCAGCTTAGGAGAGGGCAGGGGGTATGGCTACACCTTC. This gives the protein CASSLGEGRGYGYTF.

This chain links TRBV10-2 with TRBJ1-1, with a possible D match to TRBD1 (5 bases). Trimming pared 7 bases from V and 4 bases from J, leaving 13 bases between. Per the germline V gene, CDR1 is WSHSY and CDR2 is SAAADI. The CDR3 runs to 13 residues. CDR3 in amino acids: CASIGEGLTEAFF. The CDR3 DNA reads TGCGCCAGCATAGGAGAGGGACTCACTGAAGCTTTCTTT.

V is TRBV27 and J is TRBJ2-5; D perhaps matches TRBD1 (6 bases). Trimming pared 5 bases from V and 1 base from J, leaving 26 bases between. The length of the CDR3 is 19 residues. Germline CDR1 is MNHEY and CDR2 is SMNVEV (reference sequence). This CDR3 is CASSPRPPLQGTSQETQYF. The CDR3 nucleotides are TGTGCCAGCAGTCCAAGGCCCCCCCTACAGGGAACCTCCCAAGAGACCCAGTACTTC.

The J gene is TRBJ2-1, the V gene TRBV18; D might be TRBD2 (5 bases). There are 17 residues in the CDR3. Between the trimmed V and J ends, which lost 3 bases and 8 bases, there was a span of 23 bases. Germline lookup yields CDR1 KGHSH and CDR2 LQKENI. CDR3 amino acids: CASSPLDLGDLPDEQFF. CDR3 coding DNA: TGTGCCAGCTCACCTTTAGATCTGGGAGACCTTCCGGATGAGCAGTTCTTC.

The chain combines TRBV7-9 with TRBJ2-3, with 7 bases lining up with TRBD2. CDR3 length: 15 residues. CDR1 is SEHNR, CDR2 FQNEAQ, per germline (reference sequence). V lost 5 bases, J lost 1 base, and 6 bases stayed unmatched. CDR3 protein: CASSVTSAGTDTQYF. The DNA for the CDR3 is TGTGCCAGCAGCGTCACTAGCGCGGGCACAGATACGCAGTATTTT.

This chain joins TRBV19 and TRBJ2-1; 7 bases match TRBD2. The CDR3 contains 16 residues. After removal of 7 bases from V and 7 bases from J, the junction contained 16 bases not matched to a gene. Germline CDR1 is LNHDA and CDR2 is SQIVND (reference sequence). This chain's CDR3 is CASTIRTAAGRNEQFF. DNA for the CDR3: TGTGCCAGTACCATTCGGACTGCAGCGGGGAGGAATGAGCAGTTCTTC.